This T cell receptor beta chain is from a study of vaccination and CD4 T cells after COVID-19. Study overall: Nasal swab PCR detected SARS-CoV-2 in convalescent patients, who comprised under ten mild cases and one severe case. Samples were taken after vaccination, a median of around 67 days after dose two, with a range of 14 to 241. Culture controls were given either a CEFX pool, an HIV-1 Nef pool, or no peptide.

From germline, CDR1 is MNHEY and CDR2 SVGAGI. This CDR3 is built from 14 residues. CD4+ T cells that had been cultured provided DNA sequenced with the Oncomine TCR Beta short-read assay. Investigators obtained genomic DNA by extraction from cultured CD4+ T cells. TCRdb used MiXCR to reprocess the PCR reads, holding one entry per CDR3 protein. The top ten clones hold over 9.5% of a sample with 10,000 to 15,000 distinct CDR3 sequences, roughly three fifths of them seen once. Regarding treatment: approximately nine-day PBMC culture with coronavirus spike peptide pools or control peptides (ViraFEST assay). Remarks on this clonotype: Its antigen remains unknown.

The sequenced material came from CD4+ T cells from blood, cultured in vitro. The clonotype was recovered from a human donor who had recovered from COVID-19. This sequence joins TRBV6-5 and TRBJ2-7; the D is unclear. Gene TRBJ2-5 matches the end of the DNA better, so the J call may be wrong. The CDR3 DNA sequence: TGTGCCAGCAGTTACTCGAGGTGGAGCGAGACCCAGTACTTC. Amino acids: CASSYSRWSETQYF.